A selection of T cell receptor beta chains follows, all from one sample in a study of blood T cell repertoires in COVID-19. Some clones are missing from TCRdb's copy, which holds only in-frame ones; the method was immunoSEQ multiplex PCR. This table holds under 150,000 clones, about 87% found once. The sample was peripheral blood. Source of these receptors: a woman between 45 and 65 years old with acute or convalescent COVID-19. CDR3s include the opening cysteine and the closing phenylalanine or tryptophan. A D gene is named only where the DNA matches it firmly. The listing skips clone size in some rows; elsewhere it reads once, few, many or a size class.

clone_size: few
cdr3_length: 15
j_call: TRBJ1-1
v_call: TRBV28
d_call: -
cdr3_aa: CASSLGSFRNTEAFF
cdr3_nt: TGTGCCAGCAGTTTGGGCAGCTTTAGGAACACTGAAGCTTTCTTT

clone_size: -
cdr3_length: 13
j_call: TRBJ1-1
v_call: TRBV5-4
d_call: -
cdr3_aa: CASSLARNTEAFF
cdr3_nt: TGTGCCAGCAGCCTAGCGCGGAACACTGAAGCTTTCTTT

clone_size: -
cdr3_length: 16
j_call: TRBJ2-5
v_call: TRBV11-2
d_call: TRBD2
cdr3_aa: CASSQGLAGGRETQYF
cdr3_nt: TGTGCCAGCAGCCAAGGACTAGCGGGGGGAAGAGAGACCCAGTACTTC

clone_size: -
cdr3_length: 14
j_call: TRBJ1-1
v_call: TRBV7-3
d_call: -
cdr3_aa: CASSLMGGNTEAFF
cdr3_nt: TGTGCCAGCAGCTTAATGGGGGGGAACACTGAAGCTTTCTTT

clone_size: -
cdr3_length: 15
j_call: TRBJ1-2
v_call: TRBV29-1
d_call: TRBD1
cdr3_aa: CSVEDPDRGFLGYTF
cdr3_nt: TGCAGCGTTGAAGACCCGGACAGGGGCTTTCTTGGCTACACCTTC

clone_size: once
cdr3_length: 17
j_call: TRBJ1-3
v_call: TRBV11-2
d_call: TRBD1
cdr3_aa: CASSPPLLTGVGNTIYF
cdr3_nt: TGTGCCAGCAGCCCGCCCCTCTTGACAGGGGTCGGAAACACCATATATTTT

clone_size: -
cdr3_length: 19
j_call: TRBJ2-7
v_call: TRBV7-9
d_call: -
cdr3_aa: CASSLAFATREDTTYEQYF
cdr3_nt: TGTGCCAGCAGCTTAGCTTTTGCGACCCGCGAGGATACAACCTACGAGCAGTACTTC

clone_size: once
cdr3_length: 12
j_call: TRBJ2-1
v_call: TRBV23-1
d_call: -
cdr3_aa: CASSTMRGEQFF
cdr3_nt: TGCGCCAGCAGTACCATGCGTGGTGAGCAGTTCTTC

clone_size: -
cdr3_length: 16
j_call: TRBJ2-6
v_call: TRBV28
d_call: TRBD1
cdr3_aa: CASRSGGFSGANVLTF
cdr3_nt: TGTGCCAGCAGGTCAGGGGGCTTTTCTGGGGCCAACGTCCTGACTTTC

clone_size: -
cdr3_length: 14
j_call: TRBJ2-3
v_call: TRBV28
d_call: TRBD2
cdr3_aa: CASSYRGSSDTQYF
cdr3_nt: TGTGCCAGCAGTTATCGCGGGAGTTCAGATACGCAGTATTTT

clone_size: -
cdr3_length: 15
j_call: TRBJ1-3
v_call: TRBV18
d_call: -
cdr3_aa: CASSPDRNSGNTIYF
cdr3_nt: TGTGCCAGCTCACCAGACAGGAACTCTGGAAACACCATATATTTT

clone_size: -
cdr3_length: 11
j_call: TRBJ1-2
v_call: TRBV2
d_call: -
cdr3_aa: CASSDRFGYTF
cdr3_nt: TGTGCCAGCAGTGATCGGTTTGGCTACACCTTC

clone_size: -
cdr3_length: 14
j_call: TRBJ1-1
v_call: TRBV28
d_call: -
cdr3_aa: CASSSPRLRTEAFF
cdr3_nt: TGTGCCAGCAGTTCCCCCCGACTTCGCACTGAAGCTTTCTTT

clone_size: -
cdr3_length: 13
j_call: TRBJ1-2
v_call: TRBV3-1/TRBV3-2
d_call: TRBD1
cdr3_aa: CASSLGTAYGYTF
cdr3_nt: TGTGCCAGCAGCCTCGGGACAGCATATGGCTACACCTTC

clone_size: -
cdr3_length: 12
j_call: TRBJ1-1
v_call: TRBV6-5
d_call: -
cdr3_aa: CASSIGDTEAFF
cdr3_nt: TGTGCCAGCAGTATAGGGGACACTGAAGCTTTCTTT

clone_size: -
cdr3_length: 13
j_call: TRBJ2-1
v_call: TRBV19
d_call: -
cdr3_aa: CASDSGAGNEQFF
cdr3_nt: TGTGCCAGTGATTCCGGGGCGGGGAATGAGCAGTTCTTC

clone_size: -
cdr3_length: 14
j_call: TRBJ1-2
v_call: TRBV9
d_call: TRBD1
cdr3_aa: CASSGGQGVNGYTF
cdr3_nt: TGTGCCAGCAGCGGAGGACAGGGGGTTAATGGCTACACCTTC

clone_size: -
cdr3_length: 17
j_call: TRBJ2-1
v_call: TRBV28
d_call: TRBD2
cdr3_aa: CASSPILAGVLGIEQFF
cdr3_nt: TGTGCCAGCAGTCCAATCTTGGCGGGAGTATTAGGTATTGAGCAGTTCTTC

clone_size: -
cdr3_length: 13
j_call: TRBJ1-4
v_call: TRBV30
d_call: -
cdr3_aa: CALTRRGQEKLFF
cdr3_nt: TGTGCCTTAACCCGGCGGGGTCAAGAAAAACTGTTTTTT

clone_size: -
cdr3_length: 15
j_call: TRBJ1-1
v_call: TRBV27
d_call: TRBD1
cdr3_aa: CASSPRTGERAEAFF
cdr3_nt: TGTGCCAGCAGTCCCCGGACAGGGGAGAGGGCTGAAGCTTTCTTT

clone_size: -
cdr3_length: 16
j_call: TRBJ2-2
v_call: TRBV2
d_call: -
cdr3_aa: CASSVVPGSETGELFF
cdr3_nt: TGTGCCAGCAGTGTGGTGCCAGGGTCGGAAACCGGGGAGCTGTTTTTT

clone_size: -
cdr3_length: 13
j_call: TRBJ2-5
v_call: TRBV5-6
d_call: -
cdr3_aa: CASSLSVAGTQYF
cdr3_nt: TGTGCCAGCAGCTTGTCCGTTGCGGGGACCCAGTACTTC

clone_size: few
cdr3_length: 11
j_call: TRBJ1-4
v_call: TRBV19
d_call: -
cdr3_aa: CASSPGEKLFF
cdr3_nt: TGTGCCAGTAGCCCGGGTGAAAAACTGTTTTTT

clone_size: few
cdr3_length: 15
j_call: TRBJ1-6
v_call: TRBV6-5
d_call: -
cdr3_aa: CASRQKPWGHSPLHF
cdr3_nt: TGTGCCAGCAGGCAAAAACCCTGGGGCCATTCACCCCTCCACTTT

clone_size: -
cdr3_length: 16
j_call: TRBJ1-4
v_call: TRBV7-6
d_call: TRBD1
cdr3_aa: CASSLEEDRADEKLFF
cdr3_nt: TGTGCCAGCAGCTTAGAAGAGGACAGGGCGGATGAAAAACTGTTTTTT

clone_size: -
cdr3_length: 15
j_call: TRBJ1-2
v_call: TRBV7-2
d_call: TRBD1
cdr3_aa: CASSSGQGVNYGYTF
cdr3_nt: TGTGCCAGCAGCTCCGGACAGGGCGTAAACTATGGCTACACCTTC

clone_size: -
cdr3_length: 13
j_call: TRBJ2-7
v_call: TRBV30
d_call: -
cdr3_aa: CAWSVSRTYEQYF
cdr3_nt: TGTGCCTGGAGTGTCTCGCGGACCTACGAGCAGTACTTC

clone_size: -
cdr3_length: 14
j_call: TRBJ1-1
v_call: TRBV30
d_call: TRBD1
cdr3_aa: CAWKPRDRFTEAFF
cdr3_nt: TGTGCCTGGAAGCCCCGGGACAGGTTTACTGAAGCTTTCTTT

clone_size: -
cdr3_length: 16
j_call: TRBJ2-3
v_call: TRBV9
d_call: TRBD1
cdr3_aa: CASSVKAGGSRDTQYF
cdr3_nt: TGTGCCAGCAGCGTCAAAGCAGGGGGCTCGAGGGATACGCAGTATTTT

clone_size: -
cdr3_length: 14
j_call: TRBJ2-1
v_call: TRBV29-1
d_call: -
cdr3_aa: CSVPTPEPYNEQFF
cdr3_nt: TGCAGCGTTCCCACTCCTGAGCCCTACAATGAGCAGTTCTTC

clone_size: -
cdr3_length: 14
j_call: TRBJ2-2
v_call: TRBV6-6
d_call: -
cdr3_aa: CASSGGANTGELFF
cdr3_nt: TGTGCCAGCAGCGGAGGGGCGAACACCGGGGAGCTGTTTTTT

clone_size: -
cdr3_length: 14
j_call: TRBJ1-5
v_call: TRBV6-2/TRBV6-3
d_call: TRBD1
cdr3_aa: CASSRDRVNQPQHF
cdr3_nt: TGTGCCAGCAGTCGGGACAGGGTAAATCAGCCCCAGCATTTT

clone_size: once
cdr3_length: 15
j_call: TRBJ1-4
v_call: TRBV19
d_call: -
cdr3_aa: CASSSQGSLNEKLFF
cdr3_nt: TGTGCCAGTAGTTCACAGGGATCTCTTAATGAAAAACTGTTTTTT

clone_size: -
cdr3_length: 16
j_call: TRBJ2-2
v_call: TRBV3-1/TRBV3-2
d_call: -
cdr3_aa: CASGEGVRANTGELFF
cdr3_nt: TGTGCCAGCGGGGAGGGGGTAAGGGCGAACACCGGGGAGCTGTTTTTT

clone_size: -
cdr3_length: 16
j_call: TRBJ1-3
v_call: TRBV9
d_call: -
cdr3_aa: CASSAPAGSYGNTIYF
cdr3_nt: TGTGCCAGCAGCGCCCCGGCAGGGTCATATGGAAACACCATATATTTT

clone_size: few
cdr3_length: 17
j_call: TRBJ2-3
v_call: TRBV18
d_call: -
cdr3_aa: CASSPEVIYLTPDTQYF
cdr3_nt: TGTGCCAGCTCACCAGAAGTGATCTATCTAACCCCAGATACGCAGTATTTT